Listed here are 24 T cell receptor beta chains from one sample, sequenced in a study of T cell responses to AZD1222 COVID-19 vaccine. TCRdb's table, derived via immunoSEQ multiplex PCR, lists solely in-frame clones and lacks some. This table has 100,000 to 150,000 clones, around 92% appearing once. Here the sequenced sample was peripheral blood, taken on day 0 of AZD1222 vaccination. The source is an adult in good health.

The gene calls are TRBV28 and TRBJ2-7, with 7 nucleotides matching TRBD1. V was clipped by 6 bases and J by 4 bases; unmatched bases: 6. This CDR3 comprises 13 residues. Germline CDR1 and CDR2: MDHEN and SYDVKM. Here the CDR3 reads CASSNGQVYEQYF. The DNA for the CDR3 is TGTGCCAGCAGCAATGGACAGGTGTACGAGCAGTACTTC.

V and J are TRBV6-5 and TRBJ1-1; the D is unclear. V gave up 3 bases and J gave up 0 bases, with 11 bases separating them. The CDR3 consists of 15 residues. Germline lookup yields CDR1 MNHEY and CDR2 SVGAGI. This chain's CDR3 is CASSYGETLNTEAFF. CDR3 nucleotides: TGTGCCAGCAGTTATGGGGAAACTCTGAACACTGAAGCTTTCTTT.

A single count supports this clone. The chain carries TRBV6-1 and TRBJ1-2; D gene unclear. Trimming shortened V by 1 base and J by 11 bases, and 14 bases separated the two germline ends. CDR3 length equals 13 residues. The germline V gene encodes CDR1 MNHNS and CDR2 SASEGT. The CDR3 sequence is CASSEGGRPGYTF. The CDR3 DNA is TGTGCCAGCAGTGAAGGCGGCCGGCCTGGGTACACCTTC.

V gene TRBV5-1 combines with J gene TRBJ1-4; no definite D call. The germline V and J ends were trimmed by 0 bases and 8 bases, with 8 bases remaining between them. The CDR3 covers 13 residues. Germline lookup yields CDR1 SGHRS and CDR2 YFSETQ. CDR3 in DNA: TGCGCCAGCAGCTTGGGGGCACGGGAAAAACTGTTTTTT. Translation: CASSLGAREKLFF.

The gene calls are TRBV7-8 and TRBJ1-1; D gene unclear. The ends were cut back, 1 base at V and 5 bases at J, with 11 bases in the middle. There are 14 residues in the CDR3. Germline lookup yields CDR1 SGHVS and CDR2 FQNEAQ. CDR3: CASSLVSRGTEAFF. The CDR3 DNA follows: TGTGCCAGCAGCTTAGTTTCGCGAGGGACTGAAGCTTTCTTT.

The chain is built from TRBV19 and TRBJ2-3, with 9 positions matching TRBD2. CDR3 length equals 17 residues. The ends lost 3 bases at V and 4 bases at J; junction bases unmatched: 11. CDR1 and CDR2 from the germline V gene are LNHDA and SQIVND (reference sequence). CDR3 sequence: CASSMVAGGYGADTQYF. CDR3 nucleotides: TGTGCCAGTAGTATGGTGGCGGGGGGGTATGGTGCAGATACGCAGTATTTT.

The chain is built from TRBV5-1 and TRBJ2-3; D might be TRBD1 or TRBD2, each matching 6 bases. This CDR3 contains 15 residues. Germline V gene data show CDR1 as SGHRS and CDR2 as YFSETQ. V shed 4 bases and J shed 0 bases, with 12 bases lying between them. Here the CDR3 reads CASSGGQGSTDTQYF. CDR3 nucleotides: TGCGCCAGCAGCGGGGGGCAGGGAAGCACAGATACGCAGTATTTT. The full variable domain, rest sourced from reference TRBV5-1 and TRBJ2-3, is KAGVTQTPRYLIKTRGQQVTLSCSPISGHRSVSWYQQTPGQGLQFLFEYFSETQRNKGNFPGRFSGRQFSNSRSEMNVSTLELGDSALYLCASSGGQGSTDTQYFGPGTRLTVL.

The chain has TRBV28 and TRBJ1-1, with D perhaps matching TRBD1 (6 bases). Trimming shortened V by 1 base and J by 5 bases, and 17 bases separated the two germline ends. Looked up from germline, CDR1 is MDHEN and CDR2 is SYDVKM. CDR3 length: 16 amino acids. DNA of the CDR3: TGTGCCAGCAGTTTATTGGTTGGGCAGGGGAAAACTGAAGCTTTCTTT. Residues: CASSLLVGQGKTEAFF.

The chain is built from TRBV4-3 and TRBJ1-1; weak D call: TRBD1 (5 bases). V lost 1 base to trimming and J lost 2 bases, with 14 bases between them. Germline loops: CDR1 LGHNA, CDR2 YSLEER. This CDR3 spans 16 amino acids. CDR3 residues: CASSQGTGGFNTEAFF. The CDR3 DNA reads as TGCGCCAGCAGCCAAGGAACGGGGGGGTTTAACACTGAAGCTTTCTTT.

The rearrangement joins TRBV7-9 to TRBJ1-1; D perhaps matches TRBD1 (6 bases). Looked up from germline, CDR1 is SEHNR and CDR2 is FQNEAQ (reference sequence). With 7 bases removed from V and 8 bases from J, the gap between germline ends came to 20 bases. The CDR3 runs 14 residues. In nucleotides, the CDR3 is TGTGCCAGCACCGCCGGGGGGCAGGGGCAGGAAGCTTTCTTT. Translating gives CASTAGGQGQEAFF.

The CDR3 coding sequence is TGTGCCAGCAGCCTTTCAAACACTGAAGCTTTCTTT. The encoded protein is CASSLSNTEAFF. V is TRBV2 and J is TRBJ1-1; D not certain. Trimming left V 6 bases short and J 2 bases short, with 7 bases between. The CDR3 contains 12 residues. In germline, CDR1 is SNHLY, CDR2 FYNNEI.

The chain joins TRBV21-1 to TRBJ1-1. TRBV21-1 is deemed a pseudogene. CDR3 length: 18 residues. CDR3 in DNA: TGTGCCAGCAGCAAAGCTGACACGAATACGGTCGGCGGAGATGAAGCTTTCTTT. Protein sequence: CASSKADTNTVGGDEAFF.

This chain links TRBV10-2 with TRBJ1-2; TRBD1 is a possible D gene (6 bases). Trimming took 6 bases from V and 4 from J, leaving 12 bases between them. The CDR3 is made up of 13 amino acids. Germline CDR1 reads WSHSY; CDR2 reads SAAADI. The chain's CDR3 is CASSGQIFYGYTF. CDR3 nucleotide sequence: TGCGCCAGCAGCGGACAGATATTCTATGGCTACACCTTC.

The V and J genes are TRBV7-2 and TRBJ1-5; TRBD1 is a possible D gene (6 bases). The CDR3 has 14 amino acids. Germline-derived CDR1 and CDR2 are SGHTA and FQGNSA. Trimming took off 0 bases at V and 12 bases at J, with 15 bases between the two ends. The CDR3 spells CASSLAAQGRYQHF. The DNA for the CDR3 is TGTGCCAGCAGCTTAGCAGCACAGGGTAGGTACCAGCATTTT.

The chain has TRBV3-1 (or the pseudogene TRBV3-2) and TRBJ2-3; D not resolved. The CDR3 sequence is 15 residues long. Trimming shortened V by 2 bases and J by 0 bases, and 9 bases separated the two germline ends. Germline lookup yields CDR1 LGHDT and CDR2 YNNKEL (reference sequence). The CDR3 is CASSQSLDSTDTQYF. CDR3 nucleotide sequence: TGTGCCAGCAGCCAATCCTTGGATAGCACAGATACGCAGTATTTT.

The chain is built from TRBV19 and TRBJ1-5; a weak D match, TRBD1 (6 bases). V lost 6 bases, J lost 3 bases, and 12 bases lay in between. Germline V lookup: CDR1 LNHDA, CDR2 SQIVND (reference sequence). The CDR3 runs 14 residues. CDR3 nucleotides: TGTGCCAGTAGCCCCGGACAGAACAATCAGCCCCAGCATTTT. Protein product: CASSPGQNNQPQHF.

A note on this clone: An end of the junction does not agree with germline; a read error may underlie this. V and J are TRBV7-7 and TRBJ1-5; D is unclear. Germline CDR1 is SSHAT and CDR2 is FNYEAQ (reference sequence). The CDR3 has 21 residues. In nucleotides, the CDR3 is TGTGCTAGCAGCCGACTTACGTTAGACGGGTCGGCTCGGGGAGGGAATCAGCCCCAGCATTTT. Its translation is CASSRLTLDGSARGGNQPQHF.

The chain recombines TRBV6-5 with TRBJ1-3; 7 bases fit TRBD1. Trimming at V came to 6 bases and at J to 4 bases, leaving 6 bases not matched to a gene. Germline V gene data show CDR1 as MNHEY and CDR2 as SVGAGI. The CDR3 is 14 residues long. CDR3 DNA: TGTGCCAGCAGGGGTAGGGGGCGCGGAAACACCATATATTTT. This translates into CASRGRGRGNTIYF.

This chain links TRBV4-2 with TRBJ2-3; 12 nucleotides agree with TRBD2. Germline values: CDR1 LGHNA, CDR2 YNFKEQ. The CDR3 covers 15 residues. The trim removed 4 bases at V and 3 bases at J, leaving 2 bases unmatched. CDR3 sequence reads: CASSPGTSGTDTQYF. Written as DNA, the CDR3 is TGTGCCAGCAGCCCCGGGACTAGCGGGACAGATACGCAGTATTTT.

The chain recombines TRBV6-5 with TRBJ2-7; TRBD2 matches 8 bases. Germline CDR1 is MNHEY and CDR2 is SVGAGI. Trimming at V came to 5 bases and at J to 5 bases, leaving 11 bases not matched to a gene. The CDR3 has 15 amino acids. CDR3 region: CASSLGTGLDHEQYF. The CDR3 coding sequence is TGTGCCAGCAGTCTTGGAACGGGACTAGATCACGAGCAGTACTTC.

This rearrangement joins TRBV6-5 to TRBJ1-4; no firm D call. The CDR3 totals 12 residues. Germline CDR1 and CDR2: MNHEY and SVGAGI. The V end lost 6 bases, the J end lost 7 bases, and 9 bases lay between the germline ends. CDR3 sequence reads: CASSPTAEKLFF. CDR3 nucleotide sequence: TGTGCCAGCAGCCCAACGGCTGAAAAACTGTTTTTT.

The chain recombines TRBV9 with TRBJ2-7, with TRBD1 identical over 8 bases. After removal of 4 bases from V and 3 bases from J, the junction contained 12 bases not matched to a gene. CDR3 length equals 16 residues. Germline V gives CDR1 SGDLS, CDR2 YYNGEE. The CDR3 region is CASSPHSTGVIYEQYF. CDR3 in DNA: TGTGCCAGCAGCCCCCACTCGACAGGGGTAATCTACGAGCAGTACTTC.

The gene calls are TRBV6-6 and TRBJ1-1, with 7 bases matching TRBD1. This CDR3 spans 14 amino acids. The ends lost 4 bases at V and 5 bases at J; junction bases unmatched: 7. From germline, CDR1 is MNHNY and CDR2 SVGAGI (reference sequence). This chain's CDR3 is CASSSGGVQTEAFF. In DNA form, the CDR3 reads TGTGCCAGCAGTTCAGGGGGAGTCCAGACTGAAGCTTTCTTT.

The chain combines TRBV2 with TRBJ1-5; the D is unclear. In germline, CDR1 is SNHLY, CDR2 FYNNEI. V was trimmed by 7 bases and J by 1 base, leaving 8 bases between them. This CDR3 spans 13 amino acids. CDR3 loop: CASTLRSNQPQHF. CDR3 DNA sequence: TGTGCCAGCACCCTGAGGAGCAATCAGCCCCAGCATTTT.